This T cell receptor beta chain was retrieved from a study of beta chain features in type 1 diabetes. Points from the study as a whole: The naive, central memory and Treg TCRB repertoires showed an apparent similarity that was greater among patients than among healthy donors. Researchers report that Type 1 diabetes patients had moderately but significantly shorter TCRB CDR3s across all four CD4+ subsets.

The study reverse transcribed the entire isolated RNA, so it sequenced expressed TCRB transcripts. The assay was immunoSEQ multiplex PCR, and TCRdb's table has in-frame clones only and misses some. The table shows 500,000 to 650,000 clones, with under 15% occurring only once. This clone turned up a few times. Antigen: not known. V dropped 2 bases and J dropped 3 bases, with 8 bases sitting between them. CDR1 is SGHTA, CDR2 FQGNSA, per germline. This CDR3 has 13 amino acids. The sequence derives from a man aged 25 to 40 with type 1 diabetes. Material: naive CD4+ T cells from blood. The rearrangement joins TRBV7-2 to TRBJ2-7, with no clear D. CDR3 in amino acids: CASSLSVSYEQYF. CDR3 sequence (DNA): TGTGCCAGCAGCTTATCAGTCAGCTACGAGCAGTACTTC.